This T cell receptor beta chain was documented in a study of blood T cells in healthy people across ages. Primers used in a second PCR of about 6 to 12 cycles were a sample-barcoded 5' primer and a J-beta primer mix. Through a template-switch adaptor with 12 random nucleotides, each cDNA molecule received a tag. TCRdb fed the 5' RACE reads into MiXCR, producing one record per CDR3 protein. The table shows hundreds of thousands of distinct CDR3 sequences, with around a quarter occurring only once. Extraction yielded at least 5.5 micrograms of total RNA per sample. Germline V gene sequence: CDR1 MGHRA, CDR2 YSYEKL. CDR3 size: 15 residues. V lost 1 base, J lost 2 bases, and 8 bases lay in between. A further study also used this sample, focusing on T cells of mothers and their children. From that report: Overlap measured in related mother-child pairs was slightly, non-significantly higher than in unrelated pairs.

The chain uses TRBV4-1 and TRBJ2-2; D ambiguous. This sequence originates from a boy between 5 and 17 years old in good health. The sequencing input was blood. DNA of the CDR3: TGCGCCAGCAGCCAAGCGGAACTAAACACCGGGGAGCTGTTTTTT. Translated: CASSQAELNTGELFF.